Here is one TCR beta chain with its context. Its antigen remains undetermined. Base-call qualities are not available, and no considerably larger clone is one nucleotide away. The source of the sample is a study of blood T cell repertoires in COVID-19 (dated by TCRdb to the early 2020s). A note on the overall study: Collaborator samples came from the United States, Italy and Spain and covered acute and convalescent phases of COVID-19. The prospective study material was composed of cDNA or gDNA derived from T cells, B-cell-depleted T cells, or PBMCs. Deeply sampled blood TCRbeta repertoires from subjects exposed to, actively infected with, or recovered from COVID-19 were included in the dataset. The repertoires were released in a freely available public database meant as a resource for research on the immune response to SARS-CoV-2. The samples were drawn from the first 160 participants of the ongoing ImmuneRACE study and from more than 1,000 subjects provided by 6 global collaborators. The sample metadata nearly always contained a de-identified subject ID, COVID-19 status, age in years and sex. Where available, HLA class I and class II types were obtained from metadata supplied by the sample provider rather than from assay-based typing.

TCRbeta CDR3 regions were amplified from genomic DNA using the immunoSEQ Assay, a bias-controlled multiplex PCR. The study's processing was this. The number of nucleated cells in each sample was estimated from the amplification of reference gene primers within the assay. To quantify the absolute abundance of each unique TCRbeta CDR3 rearrangement, sequence reads were collapsed and filtered. Productive Simpson clonality was computed per sample as the square root of Simpson's diversity index over productive rearrangements. This immuneACCESS table, as held by TCRdb, lists in-frame sequences with V and J called but not all clones. Of the missing ones, under half trace to an unresolved V gene in checked studies; the others have no known cause. Clone size and the V and J calls come from that table; the DNA yielded D and trimming. The sample contains hundreds of thousands of clones, about 88% of them found a single time. The ten largest clones add up to about an eighth of the sample.

Broad study findings and their caveats: Clinical and demographic metadata were provided uncurated, with the amount varying by source and participant.

V is clipped by 10 bases and J by 0 bases, and the sequence between their germline boundaries is 10 bases long. The germline V gene specifies ENHRY as CDR1 and SYGVKD as CDR2. The CDR3, from cysteine to phenylalanine, totals 13 residues. The retained sequence is limited to the CDR3, 39 bases, with the frame set at the first base. In Seattle, one collaborating source enrolled patients while the infection was active and tracked those patients longitudinally over the course of disease. Each collaborating institution followed its own protocols to collect whole blood in K2EDTA tubes. For TCRbeta analysis, collaborators shipped samples in one of three forms: frozen whole blood, isolated PBMCs, or DNA extracted from either of those sample types.

Source material: peripheral blood. The sequence derives from a woman aged 70-85 years with COVID-19, enrolled during active disease. Recombination connected TRBV10-3 to TRBJ1-5; tentative D gene TRBD1, with 6 bases matching. The sequence in DNA is TGTGCCACCAAGGGGGATAGCAATCAGCCCCAGCATTTT. The translation is CATKGDSNQPQHF.